The 21 T cell receptor beta chains given below trace back to one sample, sequenced in a study of T cell responses to AZD1222 COVID-19 vaccine. Libraries were prepared by immunoSEQ multiplex PCR; TCRdb keeps only in-frame clonotypes and omits some of them. The table has 100,000 to 120,000 clones, about 81% seen once. Sequenced material: peripheral blood, taken on day 0 of AZD1222 vaccination. The source is an adult in good health.

This clone has just one count. The chain couples TRBV12-3 or TRBV12-4 to TRBJ1-2; D is possibly TRBD1 (6 bases). V was cut by 3 bases and J by 3 bases, with 8 bases left in between. The CDR3 is 13 amino acids. CDR3 coding DNA: TGTGCCAGCAGTTTGGGACATGACTATGGCTACACCTTC. This codes for CASSLGHDYGYTF.

The chain links TRBV10-2 to TRBJ1-3; TRBD1 aligns across 9 bases. CDR3 length: 15 amino acids. Germline CDR1 is WSHSY and CDR2 is SAAADI. J lost 4 bases, V lost 5 bases, and 6 bases had no gene match. Here the CDR3 DNA reads TGCGCCAGCAGTAGGGACAGGGCGAACGGAAACACCATATATTTT. Protein: CASSRDRANGNTIYF.

This sequence joins TRBV6-5 and TRBJ2-1, with no clear D. This CDR3 is built from 11 residues. V was clipped by 5 bases and J by 6 bases, with 5 bases between them. The germline V gene encodes CDR1 MNHEY and CDR2 SVGAGI. CDR3 sequence: CASSNPNEQFF. DNA of the CDR3: TGTGCCAGCAGTAACCCCAATGAGCAGTTCTTC.

Details on this clone: Other DNA variants within this sample encode the same CDR3. This chain joins TRBV7-2 and TRBJ1-5; TRBD1 is a possible D gene (5 bases). The germline V gene has CDR1 SGHTA and CDR2 FQGNSA. The V end lost 5 bases, the J end lost 0 bases, and 8 bases lay between the germline ends. The CDR3 covers 14 residues. In DNA form, the CDR3 reads TGTGCCAGCAGCCTAGACAGTAGCAATCAGCCCCAGCATTTT. Translation gives CASSLDSSNQPQHF.

The V gene is TRBV27, the J gene TRBJ2-1, with D perhaps TRBD2 (5 bases). The germline CDR1 and CDR2 sequences are MNHEY and SMNVEV (reference sequence). V dropped 6 bases and J dropped 4 bases, with 7 bases sitting between them. This CDR3 is built from 12 residues. Here the CDR3 reads CASRREYNEQFF. CDR3 DNA: TGTGCCAGCAGGAGGGAATACAATGAGCAGTTCTTC.

The chain recombines TRBV28 with TRBJ1-1; 8 nucleotides line up with TRBD1. The CDR3 loop spans 15 amino acids. From germline, CDR1 is MDHEN and CDR2 SYDVKM. V was clipped by 6 bases and J by 1 base; unmatched bases: 7. CDR3 amino acids: CASRGTGRGNTEAFF. The CDR3 DNA reads TGTGCCAGCAGGGGGACAGGTAGGGGGAACACTGAAGCTTTCTTT.

The CDR3 region has the DNA TGTGCCAGCAGATTAGGACAGGGGGCCCTCCACTTT. Translating it yields CASRLGQGALHF. The chain employs TRBV28 and TRBJ1-6, with 10 positions matching TRBD1. Trimming removed 6 bases from V and 14 bases from J; junction bases left unmatched: 4. Germline V CDR1 and CDR2: MDHEN, SYDVKM. This CDR3 has 12 residues. Together with reference TRBV28 and TRBJ1-6, the CDR3 gives the full variable domain: DVKVTQSSRYLVKRTGEKVFLECVQDMDHENMFWYRQDPGLGLRLIYFSYDVKMKEKGDIPEGYSVSREKKERFSLILESASTNQTSMYLCASRLGQGALHFGNGTRLTVT.

The V gene is TRBV5-4, the J gene TRBJ1-4; no clear D gene. V lost 4 bases to trimming and J lost 8 bases, with 15 bases between them. The CDR3 covers 14 residues. Germline-derived CDR1 and CDR2 are SGHNT and YYREEE (reference sequence). In nucleotides, the CDR3 is TGTGCCAGCAGCCTTAATTCCGGGGAAGAAAAACTGTTTTTT. Translated: CASSLNSGEEKLFF.

This clone showed up just once. This chain connects TRBV11-2 to TRBJ1-2; D ambiguous. Germline assignment: CDR1 SGHAT and CDR2 FQNNGV. Trimming shortened V by 0 bases and J by 2 bases, and 10 bases separated the two germline ends. The CDR3 extends over 15 amino acids. The CDR3 nucleotides are TGTGCCAGCAGCTTAGAAACGGCCTCGAACTATGGCTACACCTTC. This gives the protein CASSLETASNYGYTF.

This chain joins TRBV21-1 and TRBJ2-7. TRBV21-1 constitutes a pseudogene. The CDR3 covers 11 residues. The CDR3: CAINRDSEQYF. CDR3 sequence (DNA): TGTGCCATTAACAGGGACTCCGAGCAGTACTTC.

The rearrangement links TRBV2 to TRBJ1-5; the D gene is possibly TRBD1 (5 bases). The CDR3 totals 14 residues. V gave up 7 bases and J gave up 2 bases, with 12 bases separating them. The germline V gene has CDR1 SNHLY and CDR2 FYNNEI. CDR3 sequence: CASMGRVGNQPQHF. CDR3 bases: TGTGCCAGCATGGGCAGGGTCGGCAATCAGCCCCAGCATTTT.

The CDR3 sequence is CASSHRDRGYTEAFF. In DNA form, the CDR3 reads TGCGCCAGCAGCCATAGGGACAGGGGTTACACTGAAGCTTTCTTT. The chain is built from TRBV4-3 and TRBJ1-1, with 10 bases aligning to TRBD1. V lost 3 bases, J lost 3 bases, and 4 bases stayed unmatched. The V gene's germline CDR1 is LGHNA and CDR2 YSLEER. The CDR3 runs 15 residues.

The chain employs TRBV4-3 and TRBJ2-1; D might be TRBD1 or TRBD2, each matching 5 bases. The V gene lost 1 base and the J gene lost 0 bases, with 13 bases spanning the gap. Per germline, CDR1 LGHNA and CDR2 YSLEER. The CDR3 is 17 residues long. As DNA, the CDR3 is TGCGCCAGCAGCCAAGTGCTTTGGGGGAGCTCCTACAATGAGCAGTTCTTC. Residues: CASSQVLWGSSYNEQFF.

The J gene is TRBJ1-2, the V gene TRBV2; 7 bases map to TRBD1. The CDR3 spans 15 residues. CDR1 SNHLY and CDR2 FYNNEI come from the germline V gene. The V gene end was trimmed by 6 bases and the J gene end by 0 bases; junction bases not matched to a gene: 7. CDR3 in amino acids: CASRTTGAANYGYTF. CDR3 in DNA: TGTGCCAGCAGGACAACAGGGGCCGCTAACTATGGCTACACCTTC.

V gene TRBV7-9 combines with J gene TRBJ2-3, with D possibly being TRBD1 (5 bases). The V gene lost 5 bases and the J gene lost 3 bases, with 12 bases spanning the gap. The CDR3 length is 14 residues. Germline lookup yields CDR1 SEHNR and CDR2 FQNEAQ (reference sequence). The chain's CDR3 is CASSRRRGTDTQYF. CDR3 in DNA: TGTGCCAGCAGCCGCCGAAGGGGAACAGATACGCAGTATTTT.

The chain is built from TRBV4-3 and TRBJ1-4, with D possibly TRBD1 on 6 matching bases. From germline, CDR1 is LGHNA and CDR2 YSLEER. Deletions cut 6 bases from V and 2 bases from J, with 16 bases between. This CDR3 region has 16 residues. CDR3 region: CASRGTLGLTNEKLFF. CDR3 nucleotide sequence: TGCGCCAGCAGAGGGACACTGGGGCTGACTAATGAAAAACTGTTTTTT.

The genes are TRBV7-9 and TRBJ1-1; D is unresolved. V lost 5 bases to trimming and J lost 0 bases, with 19 bases between them. Germline V gene lookup returns CDR1 SEHNR and CDR2 FQNEAQ (reference sequence). The CDR3 has 17 amino acids. The CDR3 DNA reads as TGTGCCAGCAGCATGGCTCGGTCCTTGACCATGAACACTGAAGCTTTCTTT. Translation gives CASSMARSLTMNTEAFF.

V gene TRBV27 combines with J gene TRBJ2-1; TRBD2 agrees at 8 bases. The CDR3 is 15 amino acids. Germline CDR1 is MNHEY and CDR2 is SMNVEV (reference sequence). Germline trimming cut 2 bases from V and 12 bases from J; bases unmatched to any gene: 12. The CDR3, as DNA: TGTGCCAGCAGTTTAAGGATTGGGGCGGGAGGAGGGCAGTTCTTC. It yields the protein CASSLRIGAGGGQFF.

This clone was found a few times. The J gene is TRBJ1-3, the V gene TRBV7-8, with D maybe TRBD1 (6 bases). Deletions cut 5 bases from V and 1 base from J, with 15 bases between. The CDR3 has 16 residues. The germline V gene has CDR1 SGHVS and CDR2 FQNEAQ. The CDR3 protein is CASSLTGGQSGNTIYF. DNA for the CDR3: TGTGCCAGCAGCCTTACGGGGGGACAATCTGGAAACACCATATATTTT. The full variable domain, in which reference TRBV7-8 and TRBJ1-3 provide the parts outside the CDR3, is GAGVSQSPRYKVAKRGQDVALRCDPISGHVSLFWYQQALGQGPEFLTYFQNEAQLDKSGLPSDRFFAERPEGSVSTLKIQRTQQEDSAVYLCASSLTGGQSGNTIYFGEGSWLTVV.

The chain uses TRBV6-5 and TRBJ1-4; unclear D gene. The length of the CDR3 is 14 residues. Trimming took 6 bases from V and 1 from J, leaving 9 bases between them. Germline assignment: CDR1 MNHEY and CDR2 SVGAGI. The CDR3 spells CASRTGGTNEKLFF. DNA for the CDR3: TGTGCCAGCAGGACCGGAGGAACTAATGAAAAACTGTTTTTT.

This clone showed up just a few times. The chain uses TRBV6-2 or TRBV6-3 and TRBJ2-5, with 12 nucleotides matching TRBD2. The trim removed 5 bases at V and 1 base at J, leaving 2 bases unmatched. This CDR3 contains 15 residues. CDR1 MNHEY and CDR2 SVGEGT come from the germline V gene. CDR3 coding DNA: TGTGCCAGCAGTCGACTAGCGGGGGCCCAAGAGACCCAGTACTTC. Translating gives CASSRLAGAQETQYF.